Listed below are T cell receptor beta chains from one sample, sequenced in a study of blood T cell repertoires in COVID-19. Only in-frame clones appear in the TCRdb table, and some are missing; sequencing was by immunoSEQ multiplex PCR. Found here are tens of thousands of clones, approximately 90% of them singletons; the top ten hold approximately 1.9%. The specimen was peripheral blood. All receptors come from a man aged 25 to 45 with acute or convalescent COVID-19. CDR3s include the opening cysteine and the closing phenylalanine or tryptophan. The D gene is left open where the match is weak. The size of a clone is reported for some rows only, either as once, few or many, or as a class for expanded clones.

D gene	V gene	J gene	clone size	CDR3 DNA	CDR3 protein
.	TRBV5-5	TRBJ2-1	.	TGTGCCAGCAGCTTGGCCCAGGGCTCCTACAATGAGCAGTTCTTC	CASSLAQGSYNEQFF
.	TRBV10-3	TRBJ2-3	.	TGTGCCATCAGTGACCCTCAGGGGCCGGGCACAGATACGCAGTATTTT	CAISDPQGPGTDTQYF
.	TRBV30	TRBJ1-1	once	TGTGCCTGGAGTGTTCGGGGTTCTCAGGGGCTTGAAGCTTTCTTT	CAWSVRGSQGLEAFF
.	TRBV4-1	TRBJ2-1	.	TGCGCCAGCAGCCCGTCGGCACTACAACGTAGAAGCAATGAGCAGTTCTTC	CASSPSALQRRSNEQFF
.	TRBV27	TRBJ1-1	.	TGTGCCAGCAAGGAGGGGAGCGGAACTGAAGCTTTCTTT	CASKEGSGTEAFF
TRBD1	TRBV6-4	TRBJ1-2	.	TGTGCCAGCAGTGACTCCAGGGGGCTCAGTGGCTACACCTTC	CASSDSRGLSGYTF
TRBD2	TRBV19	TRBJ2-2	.	TGTGCCAGTAGGCCCAGGACTAGCGGGACTAACACCGGGGAGCTGTTTTTT	CASRPRTSGTNTGELFF
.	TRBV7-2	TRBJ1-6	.	TGTGCCAGCAGCTTACGGCGGGGTTATAATTCACCCCTCCACTTT	CASSLRRGYNSPLHF
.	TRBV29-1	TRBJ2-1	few	TGCAGCGTTGGTTTATGGGGCCCCAATGAGCAGTTCTTC	CSVGLWGPNEQFF
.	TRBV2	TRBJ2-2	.	TGTGCCAGCATAGGTGGGGGCGAGGCCTATGGCGGGGAGCTGTTTTTT	CASIGGGEAYGGELFF
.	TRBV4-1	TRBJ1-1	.	TGCGCCAGCAGCCGCTTACAGGTGAACACTGAAGCTTTCTTT	CASSRLQVNTEAFF
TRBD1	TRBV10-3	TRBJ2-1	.	TGTGCCATCAGTTCAACTGGGACAGCATCCTACAATGAGCAGTTCTTC	CAISSTGTASYNEQFF
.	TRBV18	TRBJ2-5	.	TGTGCCAGCTCACCTCAACAAGAGACCCAGTACTTC	CASSPQQETQYF
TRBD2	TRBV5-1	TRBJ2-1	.	TGCGCCAGCAGCGCCCTAGCGGGATACAATGAGCAGTTCTTC	CASSALAGYNEQFF
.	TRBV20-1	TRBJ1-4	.	TGCAGTGCTAGTAACTATCTTGAAAAACTGTTTTTT	CSASNYLEKLFF
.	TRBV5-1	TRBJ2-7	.	TGCGCCAGCAGCTTGGGTAGCGGATCCTACGAGCAGTACTTC	CASSLGSGSYEQYF
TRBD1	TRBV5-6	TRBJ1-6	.	TGTGCCAGCAGCTTGAGGCGGACAGGGAAGAATTCACCCCTCCACTTT	CASSLRRTGKNSPLHF
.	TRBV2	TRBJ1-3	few	TGTGCCAGCACCCGCGAGGGAAATTCTGGAAACACCATATATTTT	CASTREGNSGNTIYF
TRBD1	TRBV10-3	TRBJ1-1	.	TGTGCCATCAGGTCGGGACAGGGGTACACTGAAGCTTTCTTT	CAIRSGQGYTEAFF
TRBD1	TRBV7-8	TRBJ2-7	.	TGTGCCAGCAGCACAGGGGCAGGGCCCTCCTACGAGCAGTACTTC	CASSTGAGPSYEQYF
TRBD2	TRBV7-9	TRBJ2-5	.	TGTGCCAGCAGCGAACCCCTAGCGGGGGCCCTTCATGGGGAGACCCAGTACTTC	CASSEPLAGALHGETQYF
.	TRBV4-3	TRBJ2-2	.	TGCGCCAGCAGCCAAGATCAGCCAGGGACTAACACCGGGGAGCTGTTTTTT	CASSQDQPGTNTGELFF
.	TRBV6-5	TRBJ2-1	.	TGTGCCAGCAGTTACCGATTACGCACACCCTACAATGAGCAGTTCTTC	CASSYRLRTPYNEQFF
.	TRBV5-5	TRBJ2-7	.	TGTGCCAGCAGCTCCCGGGGGTGGGGCGAGCAGTACTTC	CASSSRGWGEQYF
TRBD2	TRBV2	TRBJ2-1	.	TGTGCCAGCATCGGGGGAGGGCCTTACAATGAGCAGTTCTTC	CASIGGGPYNEQFF
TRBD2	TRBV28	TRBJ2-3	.	TGTGCCAGCAGTCGGACTAGCGGGGGGTGGTTAACAGATACGCAGTATTTT	CASSRTSGGWLTDTQYF
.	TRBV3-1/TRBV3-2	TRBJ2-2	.	TGTGCCAGCAGCCAAGGCGGATACACCGGGGAGCTGTTTTTT	CASSQGGYTGELFF
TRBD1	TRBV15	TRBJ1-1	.	TGTGCCACCAGCAGAGGTGCAGGGGGCCTTTCCCGCAGCCTGAACACTGAAGCTTTCTTT	CATSRGAGGLSRSLNTEAFF
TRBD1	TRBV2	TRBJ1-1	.	TGTGCCAGCAGTCCAGGGACAGGGGAGGGTCCTGAAGCTTTCTTT	CASSPGTGEGPEAFF
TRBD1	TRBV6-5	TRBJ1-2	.	TGTGCCAGCAGTTACACTTCTAGGACAGGGGATGGCTACACCTTC	CASSYTSRTGDGYTF
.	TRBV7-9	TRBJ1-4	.	TGTGCCAGCAGCATTAGAGGGGGTAATGAAAAACTGTTTTTT	CASSIRGGNEKLFF
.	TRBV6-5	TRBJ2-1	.	TGTGCCAGCAGTTACAGGGGTAAGGACAATGAGCAGTTCTTC	CASSYRGKDNEQFF
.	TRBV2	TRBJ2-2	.	TGTGCCAGCAGAAAAACAGCCGGGGAGCTGTTTTTT	CASRKTAGELFF
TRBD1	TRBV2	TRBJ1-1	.	TGTGCCAGCACCTCTGGGGACAGGGGGTTGGGGACTGAAGCTTTCTTT	CASTSGDRGLGTEAFF
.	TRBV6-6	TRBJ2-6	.	TGTGCCAGCAGTCCTGAGGTCGGTCAGGGCACTTCTGGGGCCAACGTCCTGACTTTC	CASSPEVGQGTSGANVLTF
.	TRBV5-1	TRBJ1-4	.	TGCGCCAGCAGCTTCTACAGGAGTTCTAATGAAAAACTGTTTTTT	CASSFYRSSNEKLFF
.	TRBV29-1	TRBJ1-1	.	TGCAGCGCCGGGAGGGTCGGGAACACTGAAGCTTTCTTT	CSAGRVGNTEAFF
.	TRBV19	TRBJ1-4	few	TGTGCCAGTAGTCCGACGGACAGAGGATATGAAAAACTGTTTTTT	CASSPTDRGYEKLFF
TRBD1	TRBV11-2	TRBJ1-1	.	TGTGCCAGCAGCTTAATCCCGGGACAGCGAGAAGCTTTCTTT	CASSLIPGQREAFF
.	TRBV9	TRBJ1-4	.	TGTGCCAGCAGCGTAGGTTCAGCTAATGAAAAACTGTTTTTT	CASSVGSANEKLFF
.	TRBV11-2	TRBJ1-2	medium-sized	TGTGCCAGCAGCTTAGAGGGCGGGGTTACGGTCTATGGCTACACCTTC	CASSLEGGVTVYGYTF